This entry lists 24 T cell receptor beta chains sequenced from one sample in a study of beta chain features in type 1 diabetes. Reverse transcribing all isolated RNA meant expressed TCRB transcripts were sequenced. Sequencing was performed with immunoSEQ multiplex PCR; in TCRdb, only in-frame clones are kept and a portion is missing. The sample shows 110,000 to 150,000 clones, around a tenth of them seen only once. Specimen: central memory CD4+ T cells from blood. All receptors come from a man aged 18 to 30 in good health.

The rearrangement links TRBV5-1 to TRBJ2-5; 9 bases fit TRBD1. The junction had 8 bases not matched to a gene; V was cut back by 10 bases and J by 4 bases. Germline V gene lookup returns CDR1 SGHRS and CDR2 YFSETQ. This CDR3 contains 13 residues. The CDR3 sequence: CASQGQGAETQYF. The DNA of the CDR3 is TGCGCCTCTCAGGGACAGGGAGCAGAGACCCAGTACTTC.

This clone was seen ten or more times. This rearrangement joins TRBV30 to TRBJ1-2; D is undetermined. The V end lost 1 base, the J end lost 6 bases, and 9 bases lay between the germline ends. The CDR3 contains 12 residues. The germline V gene has CDR1 GTSNPN and CDR2 SVGIG (reference sequence). Written as DNA, the CDR3 is TGTGCCTGGAGTGACGACGCGGATGGCTACACCTTC. Translation: CAWSDDADGYTF.

This rearrangement joins TRBV25-1 to TRBJ2-5; 7 positions agree with TRBD1. Unmatched junction bases numbered 10, after V lost 6 bases and J lost 3 bases. CDR1 and CDR2 from the germline V gene are MGHDK and SYGVNS. This CDR3 has 15 residues. CDR3 region: CASSQATGWKETQYF. For the CDR3, the DNA is TGTGCCAGCAGCCAGGCGACAGGGTGGAAAGAGACCCAGTACTTC.

The chain employs TRBV5-1 and TRBJ2-7; a weak D match, TRBD1 (5 bases). CDR1 and CDR2 from the germline V gene are SGHRS and YFSETQ. The CDR3 is made up of 14 amino acids. Trimming shortened V by 3 bases and J by 3 bases, and 13 bases separated the two germline ends. The CDR3 DNA reads as TGCGCCAGCAGCTGGACAATTCCTCGCTACGAGCAGTACTTC. Translating it yields CASSWTIPRYEQYF.

This clone has ten or more counts. Distinct nucleotide sequences in the sample also encode this CDR3. The V gene is TRBV19, the J gene TRBJ1-5, with a possible D match to TRBD1 (5 bases). V gave up 0 bases and J gave up 7 bases, with 7 bases separating them. Germline V gene data show CDR1 as LNHDA and CDR2 as SQIVND (reference sequence). CDR3 length: 13 amino acids. Here the CDR3 DNA reads TGTGCCAGTAGTATAGATGGGGCACAGCCCCAGCATTTT. It is translated as CASSIDGAQPQHF. The whole variable domain, remainder taken from reference TRBV19 and TRBJ1-5, is DGGITQSPKYLFRKEGQNVTLSCEQNLNHDAMYWYRQDPGQGLRLIYYSQIVNDFQKGDIAEGYSVSREKKESFPLTVTSAQKNPTAFYLCASSIDGAQPQHFGDGTRLSIL.

This chain uses TRBV19 with TRBJ2-2; D is perhaps TRBD1 (5 bases). From germline, CDR1 is LNHDA and CDR2 SQIVND (reference sequence). Trimming pared 2 bases from V and 4 bases from J, leaving 11 bases between. This CDR3 contains 15 residues. CDR3 nucleotide sequence: TGTGCCAGTAGTATACCTAGGGGTACCACCGGGGAGCTGTTTTTT. The encoded protein is CASSIPRGTTGELFF. Filled out from reference TRBV19 and TRBJ2-2, the complete variable domain reads DGGITQSPKYLFRKEGQNVTLSCEQNLNHDAMYWYRQDPGQGLRLIYYSQIVNDFQKGDIAEGYSVSREKKESFPLTVTSAQKNPTAFYLCASSIPRGTTGELFFGEGSRLTVL.

The chain recombines TRBV18 with TRBJ1-2; D is ambiguous. CDR1 and CDR2 from the germline V gene are KGHSH and LQKENI. The CDR3 has 14 amino acids. Trimming pared 2 bases from V and 6 bases from J, leaving 13 bases between. CDR3 sequence: CASSPNPTRDGYTF. In nucleotides, the CDR3 is TGTGCCAGCTCACCAAACCCAACCCGGGATGGCTACACCTTC.

This clone appeared a few times. V and J are TRBV2 and TRBJ2-4, with 9 nucleotides matching TRBD1. The CDR3 covers 14 residues. In germline, CDR1 is SNHLY, CDR2 FYNNEI. V lost 6 bases to trimming and J lost 2 bases; unmatched junction nucleotides: 2. The CDR3 coding sequence is TGTGCCAGCAGCGGACAGGGGACCAAAAACATTCAGTACTTC. Translating it yields CASSGQGTKNIQYF.

V usage is TRBV2 and J usage is TRBJ2-6; TRBD1 matches 9 bases. With 6 bases clipped from V and 1 base from J, the junction kept 4 bases outside the gene matches. The germline CDR1 and CDR2 sequences are SNHLY and FYNNEI. The CDR3 runs 16 residues. The CDR3 loop is CASRPTGGSGANVLTF. The CDR3 DNA reads TGTGCCAGCAGGCCGACAGGGGGTTCTGGGGCCAACGTCCTGACTTTC. The whole variable domain, filled in from reference TRBV2 and TRBJ2-6, reads EPEVTQTPSHQVTQMGQEVILRCVPISNHLYFYWYRQILGQKVEFLVSFYNNEISEKSEIFDDQFSVERPDGSNFTLKIRSTKLEDSAMYFCASRPTGGSGANVLTFGAGSRLTVL.

V is TRBV28 and J is TRBJ2-1; 9 bases match TRBD1. The CDR3 covers 16 residues. Losses at the gene ends were 2 bases for V and 4 bases for J; bases not matched to a gene: 6. Germline lookup yields CDR1 MDHEN and CDR2 SYDVKM. Written as DNA, the CDR3 is TGTGCCAGCAGTTTAACGGGACAGGGTCAATACAATGAGCAGTTCTTC. Amino acid sequence: CASSLTGQGQYNEQFF. The full variable domain, rest sourced from reference TRBV28 and TRBJ2-1, is DVKVTQSSRYLVKRTGEKVFLECVQDMDHENMFWYRQDPGLGLRLIYFSYDVKMKEKGDIPEGYSVSREKKERFSLILESASTNQTSMYLCASSLTGQGQYNEQFFGPGTRLTVL.

This chain links TRBV18 with TRBJ1-5, with 10 positions matching TRBD1. V shed 5 bases and J 6 bases; nucleotides not matched to a gene: 4. CDR1 KGHSH and CDR2 LQKENI come from the germline V gene. CDR3 length: 14 residues. The CDR3 sequence: CASSSDRGGQPQHF. CDR3 bases: TGTGCCAGCTCATCGGACAGGGGGGGTCAGCCCCAGCATTTT.

This clone was recorded a few times. The chain employs TRBV5-4 and TRBJ2-3; the match to TRBD1 covers 7 bases. The germline V gene encodes CDR1 SGHNT and CDR2 YYREEE (reference sequence). V was clipped by 5 bases and J by 0 bases; unmatched bases: 9. CDR3 length equals 16 residues. The CDR3 nucleotides are TGTGCCAGCAGGATTACTACAGGGGCCAGCACAGATACGCAGTATTTT. Residues: CASRITTGASTDTQYF.

The gene calls are TRBV5-1 and TRBJ1-2; a possible D gene is TRBD1 (6 bases). The CDR3 covers 13 residues. The germline V gene encodes CDR1 SGHRS and CDR2 YFSETQ. Deletions cut 3 bases from V and 8 bases from J, with 14 bases between. CDR3 coding DNA: TGCGCCAGCAGCTACAAGGGGGAAGGGGGCTACACCTTC. It is translated as CASSYKGEGGYTF.

Only a few counts were recorded for this clone. V and J are TRBV7-2 and TRBJ2-5, with TRBD2 matching 8 bases. The V gene end was trimmed by 1 base and the J gene end by 7 bases; junction bases not matched to a gene: 8. Germline values: CDR1 SGHTA, CDR2 FQGNSA. This CDR3 region has 15 residues. The DNA for the CDR3 is TGTGCCAGCAGCTTAGTAACGGGGGGGCAGGTGACCCAGTACTTC. Translation gives CASSLVTGGQVTQYF.

This clone was detected ten times or more. This chain joins TRBV14 and TRBJ2-7; the D gene is possibly TRBD1 (5 bases). CDR1 is SGHDN, CDR2 FVKESK, per germline. V was clipped by 3 bases and J by 7 bases, with 13 bases between them. There are 13 residues in the CDR3. The CDR3 nucleotides are TGTGCCAGCAGCCACGACAGCCTGGGAGAGCAGTACTTC. Amino acid sequence: CASSHDSLGEQYF.

This clone turned up a few times. V is TRBV28 and J is TRBJ2-3; 7 positions agree with TRBD2. The J segment lost 4 bases and the V segment lost 8 bases, leaving 12 bases of the junction unmatched. The germline V gene encodes CDR1 MDHEN and CDR2 SYDVKM. The CDR3 loop spans 15 amino acids. Written as DNA, the CDR3 is TGTGCCAGCTCGTGGGGCGGGGGAGGTTCAGATACGCAGTATTTT. Its translation is CASSWGGGGSDTQYF.

This clone has only a few counts. V usage is TRBV7-8 and J usage is TRBJ2-1; possibly TRBD2 for D (7 bases). This CDR3 has 16 amino acids. In germline, CDR1 is SGHVS, CDR2 FQNEAQ. V lost 0 bases to trimming and J lost 8 bases, with 17 bases between them. The CDR3 is CASSLAGGARIDEQFF. The CDR3 nucleotides read TGTGCCAGCAGCTTAGCGGGGGGGGCCCGCATTGATGAGCAGTTCTTC.

The J gene is TRBJ2-2, the V gene TRBV5-1; 9 bases align to TRBD1. From germline, CDR1 is SGHRS and CDR2 YFSETQ. This CDR3 is built from 15 residues. The ends lost 3 bases at V and 3 bases at J; junction bases unmatched: 3. CDR3 region: CASSYRQGDTGELFF. CDR3 DNA sequence: TGCGCCAGCAGCTACAGACAGGGGGACACCGGGGAGCTGTTTTTT.

The genes are TRBV30 and TRBJ2-7; 10 bases agree with TRBD1. Germline lookup yields CDR1 GTSNPN and CDR2 SVGIG (reference sequence). V gave up 5 bases and J gave up 4 bases; unmatched junction bases: 8. The CDR3 contains 14 residues. The CDR3 is CAWATGTGEYEQYF. DNA for the CDR3: TGTGCCTGGGCGACCGGGACAGGGGAGTACGAGCAGTACTTC.

This rearrangement joins TRBV7-9 to TRBJ2-3; the D gene is possibly TRBD1 (5 bases). The CDR3 is made up of 15 amino acids. Trimming shortened V by 5 bases and J by 3 bases, and 15 bases separated the two germline ends. CDR1 and CDR2 (germline): SEHNR, FQNEAQ (reference sequence). The CDR3, as DNA: TGTGCCAGCAGCGACGAATTAAGGGGAACAGATACGCAGTATTTT. This encodes CASSDELRGTDTQYF.

This clone was found a few times. V gene TRBV2 combines with J gene TRBJ2-3; no reliable D call. The CDR3 has 13 residues. Germline CDR1 SNHLY, CDR2 FYNNEI. V gave up 2 bases and J gave up 2 bases, with 5 bases separating them. The CDR3 region is CASSEPFTDTQYF. The CDR3, as DNA: TGTGCCAGCAGTGAACCGTTCACAGATACGCAGTATTTT.

This clone was seen a handful of times. This sequence joins TRBV5-1 and TRBJ1-4; D may be TRBD1 (6 bases). The V and J ends lost 1 base and 7 bases respectively, with 11 bases between them. Germline V gene lookup returns CDR1 SGHRS and CDR2 YFSETQ. The CDR3 length is 14 residues. CDR3 sequence reads: CASSLTGSGEKLFF. In DNA, the CDR3 is TGCGCCAGCAGCTTGACAGGGTCAGGTGAAAAACTGTTTTTT.

This clone was counted a few times. J is TRBJ2-1 and V is TRBV7-3; 9 bases are a match to TRBD2. The V gene's germline CDR1 is SGHTA and CDR2 FQGTGA. Losses at the gene ends were 2 bases for V and 2 bases for J; bases not matched to a gene: 7. This CDR3 is built from 17 residues. The CDR3 sequence: CASSLWPSGDAYNEQFF. As DNA, the CDR3 is TGTGCCAGCAGCTTATGGCCTAGCGGGGATGCCTACAATGAGCAGTTCTTC.

This chain connects TRBV4-3 to TRBJ1-1, with D unresolved. The V gene lost 1 base and the J gene lost 4 bases, with 13 bases spanning the gap. The CDR3 length is 15 residues. Germline V CDR1 and CDR2: LGHNA, YSLEER. CDR3 DNA sequence: TGCGCCAGCAGCCAAGTTGGGGTAGAGGGCACTGAAGCTTTCTTT. Translating gives CASSQVGVEGTEAFF.